The entry below gives a single T cell receptor beta chain sequence along with its context. Its antigen remains unidentified. Per the germline V gene, CDR1 is SGHTS and CDR2 is YDEGEE. V lost 2 bases and J 0 bases, leaving 9 bases between the germline ends. The CDR3 loop spans 15 amino acids. The sample belongs to a study of PD-1 blockade in mismatch repair-deficient tumors. TCRdb's copy holds only in-frame clones and misses some; the assay was immunoSEQ multiplex PCR. The table has around 14,000 clones, 84% seen once. The time point: roughly 9-day in vitro stimulation with candidate neoantigen peptide 5.

The receptor comes from an adult with mismatch repair-deficient cancer. The sample consisted of cells cultured in vitro, taken from a patient treated with pembrolizumab. V usage is TRBV5-8 and J usage is TRBJ2-1; D is unresolved. The CDR3 DNA reads TGTGCCAGCAGCTTACGCGTCAGCTCCTACAATGAGCAGTTCTTC. As protein: CASSLRVSSYNEQFF.